This record looks at one TCR beta chain sequence and its context. This clonotype was observed a few times. The antigen this receptor binds is unknown. No quality values exist for individual bases; no much larger clone is one base distant. The data stem from a study of vaccination and CD4 T cells after COVID-19 (dated by TCRdb to between 2021 and 2024). The study in broad terms: The convalescent cohort comprised six males and four females, including two Hispanic individuals, seven Caucasians, two Asians and one multiracial person. The time from the second vaccine dose to post-vaccine blood sampling had a median of roughly 70 days and ranged from about 14 to 241 days. The spike-specific CD4+ TCR repertoire was compared before and after mRNA vaccination in nine to ten COVID-19 convalescent patients and a few infection-naive healthy vaccine recipients. Culture stimuli were overlapping spike peptide pools from SARS-CoV-2 and from the common cold coronaviruses HCoV-NL63, HCoV-OC43 and HCoV-229E. Each participant got two doses of either the Pfizer-BioNTech BNT162b2 vaccine (n=8) or the Moderna mRNA-1273 vaccine (n=2). In control cultures, a CEFX viral epitope pool was used as positive control, an HIV-1 Nef peptide pool was used as negative control, or no peptide was added. In an earlier paper using these donors, memory CD4+ T cell crossreactivity between SARS-CoV-2 and common cold coronavirus spike proteins was assessed at the TCR clonotype level. Post-COVID blood samples were collected from convalescent patients a median of around 100 days after diagnosis, with a range of about 35 to 161 days. Broader findings and caveats from the paper: The median count of SARS-CoV-2-reactive clonotypes went up from around 20 after infection to a few dozen after vaccination, although the change was not significant. Of the vaccine-specific clones found in convalescent patients, nearly all (304 of 307) were mono-reactive for SARS-CoV-2 spike instead of being cross-reactive with common cold coronaviruses. Among the post-vaccine SARS-CoV-2-reactive clones in convalescent patients, a median 86.3% showed up only after vaccination, which suggests vaccine-specific priming. Only a relatively small number of convalescent patients were included in the study, and early timepoints following natural infection were not analyzed.

Libraries were built with PCR. TCR sequencing of DNA from cultured CD4+ T cells used the Oncomine TCR Beta short-read assay at the Johns Hopkins FTIC core. The QIAamp micro DNA kit was used to extract genomic DNA from the cultured CD4+ T cells. Oncomine TCR Beta libraries from cultured CD4+ T cells were pooled with unique dual indexes and sequenced on an Illumina iSeq 100. Processing in the source paper ran as follows. Non-productive sequences were removed, and CDR3s that did not start with C, did not end with F or W, or were shorter than 7 amino acids were discarded. The MANAFEST web application was used to identify antigen-specific clonotypes by comparing peptide-stimulated wells against reference wells and other culture wells. Positive clones required FDR below 0.05, an odds ratio above 5, and productive frequency above 0.1% in at least two of three replicate wells. Cross-reactive clonotypes were defined as significantly expanded in both SARS-CoV-2 spike wells and at least one common cold coronavirus spike condition. Levenshtein distances (stringdist) and unrooted phylogenetic trees (ape) in R version 3.6.1 were used to assess CDR3 homology. TCRdb trimmed public reads at Q25 via fastp, called clones via MiXCR and kept in-frame beta chains. Here each entry gathers all rows of one CDR3 protein and keeps the most common genes and DNA. These V and J calls derive from TCRdb rather than the authors' analysis. Across this sample there are around 7,000 distinct CDR3 sequences, with roughly 33% seen only once. The ten largest clones add up to roughly 11% of the sample.

The trim is 3 bases for V and 6 bases for J, with a gap of 9 bases between the germline ends. Based on the germline V gene (reference sequence), the CDR1 and CDR2 sequences are DFQATT and SNEGSKA. Counted from cysteine to phenylalanine, this CDR3 has 12 amino acids. Only the CDR3 portion is preserved as DNA: 36 bases, with reading frame beginning at the first base. The treatment or condition label of this sample denotes: approximately 11-day PBMC culture with coronavirus spike peptide pools or control peptides (ViraFEST assay). CD4+ T cells from unexposed donors were collected before the COVID-19 pandemic (2011-2018). The ViraFEST assay, used in the study, expanded antigen-specific T cells with peptide pools and then identified the expanded clonotypes through TCR sequencing. PBMCs were cultured at around 2 million per well in IMDM supplemented with roughly 5% human AB serum and about 10 IU/ml IL-2, with approximately 9.5 ug/ml peptide pools added. Half of the culture medium was replaced with fresh IL-2-containing medium on days 3 and 7. Once the cells had been in culture for ten to eleven days, the EasySep CD4+ T cell isolation kit was used to isolate CD4+ T cells by negative selection. As far as cell numbers permitted, CD4+ T cells from unexposed donors were tested for reactivity against SARS-CoV-2 S and N as well as four spike pools from common cold coronaviruses. Ficoll-Paque Plus gradient centrifugation was used to isolate PBMCs from whole blood, and the isolated PBMCs were then either used fresh or cryopreserved at -140C. In general, triplicate wells were set up for every culture condition. Leukapheresis product for the unexposed donors was purchased commercially.

The chain is encoded by TRBV20-1 joined to TRBJ2-1, with the D gene call left open. Specimen: CD4+ T cells from blood, cultured in vitro. This TCR came from a human donor in good health. The CDR3 amino acid sequence is: CSASTVGNEQFF. The sequenced DNA: TGCAGTGCTAGTACAGTAGGCAATGAGCAGTTCTTC.